This T cell receptor (beta chain) is drawn from a study of blood T cell repertoires in COVID-19 (dated by TCRdb to 2019 to 2021). As for the study more broadly: Collaborator samples came from the United States, Italy and Spain and covered acute and convalescent phases of COVID-19. The material from the prospective study consisted of cDNA or gDNA derived from T cells, B-cell-depleted T cells, or PBMCs. Deeply sampled blood TCRbeta repertoires from subjects exposed to, actively infected with, or recovered from COVID-19 were included in the dataset. The repertoires were released in a freely available public database meant as a resource for research on the immune response to SARS-CoV-2. Samples were obtained from the ongoing ImmuneRACE study (first 160 participants) and from 1,254 subjects provided by 6 global collaborators. The sample metadata nearly always contained a de-identified subject ID, COVID-19 status, age in years and sex. HLA class I and class II types, where available, came from metadata supplied by the sample provider rather than from assay-based typing.

Each collaborating institution followed its own protocols to collect whole blood in K2EDTA tubes. For TCRbeta analysis, collaborators shipped samples in one of three forms: frozen whole blood, isolated PBMCs, or DNA extracted from either of those sample types. TCRbeta CDR3 regions were amplified from genomic DNA by means of the immunoSEQ Assay, a bias-controlled multiplex PCR. In the source study's methods: The number of nucleated cells in each sample was estimated from the amplification of reference gene primers within the assay. To quantify the absolute abundance of each unique TCRbeta CDR3 rearrangement, sequence reads were collapsed and filtered. For each sample, productive Simpson clonality was calculated as the square root of Simpson's diversity index over productive rearrangements. This immuneACCESS table, as held by TCRdb, lists in-frame sequences with V and J called but not all clones. Of the missing ones, under half trace to an unresolved V gene in checked studies; the others have no known cause. The V and J calls and clone size were taken over from that table, and D and trimming were inferred from the DNA. This sample holds around 200,000 clones; 90% were observed only once. The biggest ten clones account for 0.62% of the sample.

Study-wide findings and limitations: The amount of clinical and demographic metadata varied by source and participant and was provided uncurated.

With regard to this clone: Its binding antigen is unknown. No base quality information exists; no much larger clone differs at one position.

V is reduced by 6 bases and J by 4 bases, leaving a spacing of 19 bases between them. Counted from cysteine to phenylalanine, this CDR3 has 15 amino acids. Left in the record is the CDR3 DNA by itself, 45 bases read in frame from the first base. From a lookup of the germline V gene (reference sequence), CDR1 and CDR2 are GTSNPN and SVGIG. The sequence derives from a man aged 50 to 59 with acute or convalescent COVID-19. Material: peripheral blood. The chain is encoded by TRBV30 joined to TRBJ2-1, with no confident D gene call. The CDR3 protein: CACNAEVAAYNEQFF. The bases are TGTGCCTGCAACGCCGAGGTAGCAGCTTACAATGAGCAGTTCTTC. The entire variable domain, with the stretches around the CDR3 drawn from the reference TRBV30 and TRBJ2-1 proteins, is SQTIHQWPATLVQPVGSPLSLECTVEGTSNPNLYWYRQAAGRGLQLLFYSVGIGQISSEVPQNLSASRPQDRQFILSSKKLLLSDSGFYLCACNAEVAAYNEQFFGPGTRLTVL.